This is a list of T cell receptor beta chains from one sample in a study of blood T cell repertoires in COVID-19. TCRdb keeps only in-frame clones here, not all; method: immunoSEQ multiplex PCR. Here the sample spans roughly 100,000 clones, under 80% being singletons. Sequences were obtained from peripheral blood. The receptor set was obtained from a man in his sixties or seventies with active or convalescent COVID-19. Both conserved end residues are part of each CDR3. The order of the fields is CDR3 DNA, CDR3 protein, clone size, J gene, D gene, V gene. A D gene is named only where the DNA matches it firmly. The size of a clone is reported for some rows only, either as once, few or many, or as a class for expanded clones.

DNA: TGTGCCAGCACCATTAGCGGGAGGCCCTACGAGCAGTACTTC
CDR3: CASTISGRPYEQYF
size: -
J: TRBJ2-7
D: TRBD2
V: TRBV7-9

DNA: TGTGCCAGCAGGCCCAGGACAGGGCGCTCACCCCTCCACTTT
CDR3: CASRPRTGRSPLHF
size: -
J: TRBJ1-6
D: TRBD1
V: TRBV2

DNA: TGTGCCAGCAGCCGGCCGGGACAGGGGCCTGAAGCTTTCTTT
CDR3: CASSRPGQGPEAFF
size: -
J: TRBJ1-1
D: TRBD1
V: TRBV7-9

DNA: TGTGCCAGTAGTGCGCTTAGCGGAAACCTTCAGTACAATGAGCAGTTCTTC
CDR3: CASSALSGNLQYNEQFF
size: -
J: TRBJ2-1
D: -
V: TRBV19

DNA: TGTGCCAGCAGCTCGGACAGTAATTCCTACGAGCAGTACTTC
CDR3: CASSSDSNSYEQYF
size: -
J: TRBJ2-7
D: -
V: TRBV7-9

DNA: TGTGCCAGCAGTTATGACAGGATGAACACTGAAGCTTTCTTT
CDR3: CASSYDRMNTEAFF
size: -
J: TRBJ1-1
D: -
V: TRBV6-5

DNA: TGCGCCAGCAGCTTGGCCGGGGGAAATCAGCCCCAGCATTTT
CDR3: CASSLAGGNQPQHF
size: -
J: TRBJ1-5
D: -
V: TRBV5-1

DNA: TGTGCCAGCAGTTCAATTGTTCACTCTGGAAACACCATATATTTT
CDR3: CASSSIVHSGNTIYF
size: -
J: TRBJ1-3
D: -
V: TRBV28

DNA: TGCGCCAGCAGGCAAGGACAGGCCCACACCGGGGAGCTGTTTTTT
CDR3: CASRQGQAHTGELFF
size: few
J: TRBJ2-2
D: TRBD1
V: TRBV5-1

DNA: TGTGCCAGCAGCTTCATCAGGGGCTCAGATACGCAGTATTTT
CDR3: CASSFIRGSDTQYF
size: -
J: TRBJ2-3
D: -
V: TRBV7-9

DNA: TGTGCCAGCAGCTTAGGAGTCTCATCGGGTAATTCACCCCTCCACTTT
CDR3: CASSLGVSSGNSPLHF
size: -
J: TRBJ1-6
D: -
V: TRBV7-8

DNA: TGTGCAAGTCGCTTACCCCCCGGCCCGGGGACAGGGGTACCTAACTATGGCTACACCTTC
CDR3: CASRLPPGPGTGVPNYGYTF
size: once
J: TRBJ1-2
D: -
V: TRBV12-2

DNA: TGTGCCAGCAGCCCAGACAGGGCTACCTACGAGCAGTACTTC
CDR3: CASSPDRATYEQYF
size: few
J: TRBJ2-7
D: TRBD1
V: TRBV5-4

DNA: TGTGCCAGCAGCAACGACTATAGTCAGCCCCAGCATTTT
CDR3: CASSNDYSQPQHF
size: -
J: TRBJ1-5
D: -
V: TRBV2

DNA: TGTGCCAGTAGTATGGAGGGAATCGAGACCCAGTACTTC
CDR3: CASSMEGIETQYF
size: -
J: TRBJ2-5
D: -
V: TRBV19

DNA: TGTGCCAGCAGGCTGACTAGCGGGGGGAGTGAGCAGTTCTTC
CDR3: CASRLTSGGSEQFF
size: -
J: TRBJ2-1
D: TRBD2
V: TRBV6-5

DNA: TGTGCCAGCAGCCCGTGGGGCGTTTCAGAAAAACTGTTTTTT
CDR3: CASSPWGVSEKLFF
size: -
J: TRBJ1-4
D: -
V: TRBV3-1/TRBV3-2

DNA: TGTGCCAGCAGTGAAATCGGGACAGGGCTCCAAGAGACCCAGTACTTC
CDR3: CASSEIGTGLQETQYF
size: -
J: TRBJ2-5
D: TRBD1
V: TRBV2

DNA: TGTGCCAGCATTCGCTCGAGGCAGGGGAGCTATGGCTACACCTTC
CDR3: CASIRSRQGSYGYTF
size: -
J: TRBJ1-2
D: -
V: TRBV2

DNA: TGTGCCAGCAGCGGGGGACAACACCAAGAGACCCAGTACTTC
CDR3: CASSGGQHQETQYF
size: once
J: TRBJ2-5
D: -
V: TRBV5-4

DNA: TGTGCCAGCAGCCCGGGACAGGGGAAGGAGTACTTC
CDR3: CASSPGQGKEYF
size: -
J: TRBJ2-7
D: TRBD1
V: TRBV3-1/TRBV3-2

DNA: TGCGCCAGCAGGGGCCCTTGCAATCAGCCCCAGCATTTT
CDR3: CASRGPCNQPQHF
size: -
J: TRBJ1-5
D: -
V: TRBV10-1

DNA: TGCAGTGACACCGGGACAGGGGGTGGCGCGAGCAATCAGCCCCAGCATTTT
CDR3: CSDTGTGGGASNQPQHF
size: -
J: TRBJ1-5
D: TRBD1
V: TRBV29-1

DNA: TGTGCCAGTATGTCGTTCCAGGTAAACTCCTACAATGAGCAGTTCTTC
CDR3: CASMSFQVNSYNEQFF
size: -
J: TRBJ2-1
D: -
V: TRBV19

DNA: TGTGCCAGCAGCTTAGGGGACAGCTACGAGCAGTACTTC
CDR3: CASSLGDSYEQYF
size: -
J: TRBJ2-7
D: TRBD1
V: TRBV11-3

DNA: TGTGCCAGCAGCTCCTTTTCGAACACTGAAGCTTTCTTT
CDR3: CASSSFSNTEAFF
size: once
J: TRBJ1-1
D: -
V: TRBV7-3

DNA: TGTGCCAGCAGTCGGACAGGGAACCCCTATAATTCACCCCTCCACTTT
CDR3: CASSRTGNPYNSPLHF
size: -
J: TRBJ1-6
D: TRBD1
V: TRBV6-4

DNA: TGTGCCACCAGCAGTGGCGGGAGGGTGGATACGCAGTATTTT
CDR3: CATSSGGRVDTQYF
size: few
J: TRBJ2-3
D: TRBD2
V: TRBV15

DNA: TGTGCCAGCAGCCCGACAGGGTCTGGGGCCAACGTCCTGACTTTC
CDR3: CASSPTGSGANVLTF
size: -
J: TRBJ2-6
D: TRBD1
V: TRBV6-5

DNA: TGTGCCAGCAGCCACCCGGACTCCCCTCTGGTGCAGTTCTTC
CDR3: CASSHPDSPLVQFF
size: -
J: TRBJ2-1
D: -
V: TRBV4-2

DNA: TGTGCCAGTATAGATCAGGGGGTCACCGGGGAGCTGTTTTTT
CDR3: CASIDQGVTGELFF
size: -
J: TRBJ2-2
D: TRBD1
V: TRBV19

DNA: TGTGCCACCTCCCAAGACAGGGGGCTTGGAAACACCATATATTTT
CDR3: CATSQDRGLGNTIYF
size: -
J: TRBJ1-3
D: TRBD1
V: TRBV19

DNA: TGCGCCAGCAGCTCCTCGACAGCCACCTACGAGCAGTACTTC
CDR3: CASSSSTATYEQYF
size: -
J: TRBJ2-7
D: -
V: TRBV5-1

DNA: TGTGCCAGCAGTGCACAGGGGGGATCAAGCAATGAGCAGTTCTTC
CDR3: CASSAQGGSSNEQFF
size: -
J: TRBJ2-1
D: TRBD1
V: TRBV6-4

DNA: TGTGCCAGCAGCTCACAGGGTTGGGAGACCCAGTACTTC
CDR3: CASSSQGWETQYF
size: -
J: TRBJ2-5
D: -
V: TRBV11-2

DNA: TGTGCCGGAAACCCTCTCGACAGGTTCCGGATAATGAACACTGAAGCTTTCTTT
CDR3: CAGNPLDRFRIMNTEAFF
size: -
J: TRBJ1-1
D: -
V: TRBV11-3

DNA: TGTGCCAGCAGCTTGGTGGCTTTCAGTTCCTCTAACACTGAAGCTTTCTTT
CDR3: CASSLVAFSSSNTEAFF
size: -
J: TRBJ1-1
D: -
V: TRBV5-5

DNA: TGTGCCAGCAGCGTAGATCTAGCGGGAGGGTACAATGAGCAGTTCTTC
CDR3: CASSVDLAGGYNEQFF
size: -
J: TRBJ2-1
D: TRBD2
V: TRBV9

DNA: TGTGCCAGCTCACCCCTTCACCAGACAGGGAATAGTGAGCAGTTCTTC
CDR3: CASSPLHQTGNSEQFF
size: -
J: TRBJ2-1
D: TRBD1
V: TRBV18

DNA: TGCGCCAGCAGCTTGGAAGGAGGGTTGGAGACCCAGTACTTC
CDR3: CASSLEGGLETQYF
size: few
J: TRBJ2-5
D: -
V: TRBV5-1

DNA: TGTGCCAGCAGTCCGACAGGCTGGGTGACCCAGTACTTC
CDR3: CASSPTGWVTQYF
size: -
J: TRBJ2-5
D: -
V: TRBV12-3/TRBV12-4

DNA: TGTGCCAGCAGCCTTCGGTGGGGGGCTGAAGCTTTCTTT
CDR3: CASSLRWGAEAFF
size: few
J: TRBJ1-1
D: -
V: TRBV6-2/TRBV6-3

DNA: TGTGCCAGCAGCTTCCAAGGGGGGGGCGACGAGCAGTACTTC
CDR3: CASSFQGGGDEQYF
size: -
J: TRBJ2-7
D: -
V: TRBV7-2

DNA: TGTGCCAGCAGTTCCCGACTAGCGGGTCACAATGAGCAGTTCTTC
CDR3: CASSSRLAGHNEQFF
size: -
J: TRBJ2-1
D: TRBD2
V: TRBV6-2/TRBV6-3

DNA: TGTGCCAGCAGCCAAGTCGTTAGCGGAACTGCGGGGAATGAGCAGTTCTTC
CDR3: CASSQVVSGTAGNEQFF
size: -
J: TRBJ2-1
D: -
V: TRBV3-1/TRBV3-2

DNA: TGTGCCAGTAGTATCCCCCGCGGGCTGGGGGCTACGACGGGTGGCAAGTCTAGCAATCAGCCCCAGCATTTT
CDR3: CASSIPRGLGATTGGKSSNQPQHF
size: once
J: TRBJ1-5
D: -
V: TRBV19

DNA: TGCGCCAGCAGCCCTAGCGGGGGGTCCTACAATGAGCAGTTCTTC
CDR3: CASSPSGGSYNEQFF
size: -
J: TRBJ2-1
D: TRBD2
V: TRBV5-1

DNA: TGTGCCAGCAGCGTTACAGGGGAGAACACTGAAGCTTTCTTT
CDR3: CASSVTGENTEAFF
size: -
J: TRBJ1-1
D: TRBD1
V: TRBV9

DNA: TGCGCCAGCAGCTTGGGGACTGTCTACGAGCAGTACTTC
CDR3: CASSLGTVYEQYF
size: -
J: TRBJ2-7
D: -
V: TRBV5-1

DNA: TGTGCCAGCTCACCACCGGTGGGACAGCACTATGGCTACACCTTC
CDR3: CASSPPVGQHYGYTF
size: -
J: TRBJ1-2
D: TRBD1
V: TRBV18

DNA: TGTGCCAGCAGTCCCTCGGGGAGGGATAGCAATCAGCCCCAGCATTTT
CDR3: CASSPSGRDSNQPQHF
size: -
J: TRBJ1-5
D: -
V: TRBV28

DNA: TGTGCCAGCAGTGCTGCCGGGGTAAGGGAGCAGTTCTTC
CDR3: CASSAAGVREQFF
size: -
J: TRBJ2-1
D: -
V: TRBV2

DNA: TGTGCCAGCAGCTTTACTAGCGGGAAGAGGGCCGGGGAGCTGTTTTTT
CDR3: CASSFTSGKRAGELFF
size: -
J: TRBJ2-2
D: TRBD2
V: TRBV7-3

DNA: TGTGCCAGCAGTGGACAGGGGTTGTCGAACACCGGGGAGCTGTTTTTT
CDR3: CASSGQGLSNTGELFF
size: once
J: TRBJ2-2
D: TRBD1
V: TRBV2